The next 23 T cell receptor beta chains were all read from a single sample in a study of CXCR3-negative and CXCR3-positive naive CD8 T cells. It was by 5' RACE with UMI labels that the TRB cDNA libraries were prepared. TCRdb processed the 5' RACE reads again and assigns one entry to each CDR3 protein, with no DNA. The sample table sets out some 49,000 distinct CDR3 sequences. The material sequenced was naive CXCR3- CD8+ T cells from blood. Documented subset: CD45RO-CCR7+CD27+CD95- naive CD8+ T cells lacking CXCR3 (TNR3-). Receptor source: a human donor in good health. Some clones in this sample may be carry-over from other donors' samples.

This chain joins TRBV29-1 and TRBJ2-1; TCRdb picks TRBD1, but there is no DNA to check that call. Germline V gene data show CDR1 as SQVTM and CDR2 as ANQGSEA. The CDR3 contains 14 residues. This CDR3 reads CSVDYTGGSNEQFF.

The rearrangement links TRBV21-1 to TRBJ2-7; TCRdb proposes TRBD1, but this gene call is untestable without DNA. TRBV21-1 is marked as a pseudogene. The CDR3 covers 16 residues. The CDR3 here is CASSTLGAGEGYEQYF.

The genes are TRBV29-1 and TRBJ1-1. The CDR3 runs 12 residues. CDR1 is SQVTM and CDR2 is ANQGSEA in the germline V gene. The CDR3 reads CSVKTMNTEAFF.

The V and J genes are TRBV29-1 and TRBJ2-1; the D call of TRBD1 rests on TCRdb alone, since no DNA is present to check it. CDR1 is SQVTM, CDR2 ANQGSEA, per germline. CDR3 size: 11 residues. This chain's CDR3 is CSVERPRGQFF.

The chain joins TRBV28 to TRBJ1-5; without DNA, the TCRdb call of TRBD1 cannot be checked. Germline V gene sequence: CDR1 MDHEN, CDR2 SYDVKM. CDR3 size: 15 residues. CDR3 sequence reads: CASSSTGEPDQPQHF. The full variable domain, rest sourced from reference TRBV28 and TRBJ1-5, is DVKVTQSSRYLVKRTGEKVFLECVQDMDHENMFWYRQDPGLGLRLIYFSYDVKMKEKGDIPEGYSVSREKKERFSLILESASTNQTSMYLCASSSTGEPDQPQHFGDGTRLSIL.

V and J are TRBV7-9 and TRBJ1-5. The CDR3 loop spans 14 amino acids. Germline V gene sequence: CDR1 SEHNR, CDR2 FQNEAQ (reference sequence). The chain's CDR3 is CASSLDLGNQPQHF.

The CDR3 loop reads CSAVTGDQETQYF. The rearrangement uses TRBV20-1 and TRBJ2-5; TCRdb selects TRBD1, and the lack of DNA leaves this call unchecked. Per the germline V gene, CDR1 is DFQATT and CDR2 is SNEGSKA (reference sequence). The CDR3 runs 13 residues.

The chain is built from TRBV7-6 and TRBJ2-7; TCRdb selects TRBD1, and the lack of DNA leaves this call unchecked. The CDR3 consists of 14 residues. CDR1 SGHVS and CDR2 FNYEAQ come from the germline V gene. CDR3 protein: CASSLRDADYEQYF.

The chain couples TRBV4-1 to TRBJ2-1. CDR1 is MGHRA, CDR2 YSYEKL, per germline. The CDR3 consists of 16 residues. This chain's CDR3 is CASSQDWASAYNEQFF.

This rearrangement joins TRBV5-1 to TRBJ2-7; TCRdb's D call of TRBD1 is untestable without DNA. Germline V gives CDR1 SGHRS, CDR2 YFSETQ. CDR3 length: 14 amino acids. The CDR3 spells CASSLNRANYEQYF.

The J gene is TRBJ2-1, the V gene TRBV28; the TRBD2 assignment by TCRdb is unverifiable without DNA. The CDR3 covers 13 residues. Germline V gene data show CDR1 as MDHEN and CDR2 as SYDVKM. CDR3 loop: CASGWGGLNEQFF. Full variable domain (rest looked up from reference TRBV28 and TRBJ2-1): DVKVTQSSRYLVKRTGEKVFLECVQDMDHENMFWYRQDPGLGLRLIYFSYDVKMKEKGDIPEGYSVSREKKERFSLILESASTNQTSMYLCASGWGGLNEQFFGPGTRLTVL.

CDR3 region: CASSDSLGGPSNEQFF. The J gene is TRBJ2-1, the V gene TRBV6-4; no DNA is available, so the TRBD2 call from TCRdb remains unchecked. Germline V gives CDR1 MRHNA, CDR2 SNTAGT. CDR3 length equals 16 residues.

The J gene is TRBJ1-1, the V gene TRBV4-2. There are 14 residues in the CDR3. Germline values: CDR1 LGHNA, CDR2 YNFKEQ. CDR3 protein: CASSHLMGNTEAFF.

The genes are TRBV6-5 and TRBJ2-7; the D call of TRBD1 rests on TCRdb alone, since no DNA is present to check it. The V gene's germline CDR1 is MNHEY and CDR2 SVGAGI. There are 14 residues in the CDR3. The CDR3 loop is CASSYFGVQGEQYF.

The V and J genes are TRBV28 and TRBJ2-3; without DNA, the TCRdb call of TRBD2 cannot be checked. CDR3 length: 12 amino acids. Germline values: CDR1 MDHEN, CDR2 SYDVKM. CDR3: CASSFDRAGQYF.

CDR3 amino acids: CASSYSPGVSYEQYF. The chain couples TRBV5-1 to TRBJ2-7. CDR3 length: 15 amino acids. Germline CDR1 and CDR2: SGHRS and YFSETQ.

The chain links TRBV28 to TRBJ2-1; TCRdb's assignment of TRBD1 cannot be checked, as there is no DNA. The CDR3 totals 12 residues. Germline V lookup: CDR1 MDHEN, CDR2 SYDVKM. CDR3 region: CASSSLTAGEFF. Full variable domain (missing parts from reference TRBV28 and TRBJ2-1): DVKVTQSSRYLVKRTGEKVFLECVQDMDHENMFWYRQDPGLGLRLIYFSYDVKMKEKGDIPEGYSVSREKKERFSLILESASTNQTSMYLCASSSLTAGEFFGPGTRLTVL.

The V gene is TRBV29-1, the J gene TRBJ2-7; TCRdb reports TRBD1, a call that lacks DNA to check it against. The germline V gene encodes CDR1 SQVTM and CDR2 ANQGSEA. This CDR3 is built from 14 residues. The CDR3: CSVGRDRGPYEQYF.

The chain's CDR3 is CASSGQSAIEQYF. The chain joins TRBV7-9 to TRBJ2-7; TCRdb selects TRBD1, and the lack of DNA leaves this call unchecked. The germline gives CDR1 SEHNR, CDR2 FQNEAQ (reference sequence). The CDR3 is 13 amino acids.

This rearrangement joins TRBV6-2 or TRBV6-3 to TRBJ2-7. This CDR3 is built from 14 residues. Germline lookup yields CDR1 MNHEY and CDR2 SVGEGT. The CDR3 protein is CASSYLDSPYEQYF.

The rearrangement uses TRBV10-3 and TRBJ2-2. This CDR3 region has 16 residues. CDR1 is ENHRY, CDR2 SYGVKD, per germline. The CDR3 here is CAISESIWGNTGELFF.

The chain employs TRBV7-9 and TRBJ2-7; TCRdb's D call, TRBD1, is unchecked because there is no DNA. The CDR3 runs to 16 residues. Germline CDR1 and CDR2: SEHNR and FQNEAQ (reference sequence). The chain's CDR3 is CASSLKPGQGSYEQYF. The full variable domain, rest sourced from reference TRBV7-9 and TRBJ2-7, is DTGVSQNPRHKITKRGQNVTFRCDPISEHNRLYWYRQTLGQGPEFLTYFQNEAQLEKSRLLSDRFSAERPKGSFSTLEIQRTEQGDSAMYLCASSLKPGQGSYEQYFGPGTRLTVT.

The chain links TRBV9 to TRBJ2-7; as DNA is missing, the TRBD1 call by TCRdb cannot be tested. This CDR3 comprises 13 residues. The germline V gene encodes CDR1 SGDLS and CDR2 YYNGEE. The chain's CDR3 is CASSPRGGSEQYF.